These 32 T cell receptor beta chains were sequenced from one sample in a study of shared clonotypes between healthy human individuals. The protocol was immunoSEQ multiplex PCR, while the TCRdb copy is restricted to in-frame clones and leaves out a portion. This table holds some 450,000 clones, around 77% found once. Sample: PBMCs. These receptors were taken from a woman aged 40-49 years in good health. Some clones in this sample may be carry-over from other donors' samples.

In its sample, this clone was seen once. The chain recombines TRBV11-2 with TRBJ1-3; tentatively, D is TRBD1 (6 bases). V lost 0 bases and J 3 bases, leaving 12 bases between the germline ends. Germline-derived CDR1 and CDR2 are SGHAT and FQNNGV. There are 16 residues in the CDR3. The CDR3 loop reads CASSLDRTAFGNTIYF. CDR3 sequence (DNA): TGTGCCAGCAGCTTAGACCGGACAGCTTTTGGAAACACCATATATTTT.

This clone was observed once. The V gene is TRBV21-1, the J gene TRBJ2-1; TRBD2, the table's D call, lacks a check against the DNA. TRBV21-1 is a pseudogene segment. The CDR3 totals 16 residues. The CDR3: CAGSKVWREKDDEQFF. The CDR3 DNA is TGTGCCGGCAGCAAAGTGTGGCGGGAAAAGGACGATGAGCAGTTCTTC.

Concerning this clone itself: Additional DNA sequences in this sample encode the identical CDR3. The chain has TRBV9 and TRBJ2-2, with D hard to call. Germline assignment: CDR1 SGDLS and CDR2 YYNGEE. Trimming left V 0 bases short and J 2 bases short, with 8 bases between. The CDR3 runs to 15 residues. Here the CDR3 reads CASSVGGTNTGELFF. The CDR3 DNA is TGTGCCAGCAGCGTAGGGGGAACCAACACCGGGGAGCTGTTTTTT.

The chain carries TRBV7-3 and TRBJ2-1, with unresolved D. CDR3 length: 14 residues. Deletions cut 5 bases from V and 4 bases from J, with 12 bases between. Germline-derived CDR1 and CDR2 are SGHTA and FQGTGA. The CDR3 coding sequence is TGTGCCAGCAGCCTCATGGTTAGTTACAATGAGCAGTTCTTC. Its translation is CASSLMVSYNEQFF.

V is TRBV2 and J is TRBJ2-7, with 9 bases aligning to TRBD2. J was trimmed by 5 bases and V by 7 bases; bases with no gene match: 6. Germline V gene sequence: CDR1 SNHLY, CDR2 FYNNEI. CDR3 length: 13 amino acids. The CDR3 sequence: CASKAGGEDEQYF. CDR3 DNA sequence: TGTGCCAGCAAAGCGGGGGGCGAAGACGAGCAGTACTTC. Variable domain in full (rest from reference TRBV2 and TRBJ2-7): EPEVTQTPSHQVTQMGQEVILRCVPISNHLYFYWYRQILGQKVEFLVSFYNNEISEKSEIFDDQFSVERPDGSNFTLKIRSTKLEDSAMYFCASKAGGEDEQYFGPGTRLTVT.

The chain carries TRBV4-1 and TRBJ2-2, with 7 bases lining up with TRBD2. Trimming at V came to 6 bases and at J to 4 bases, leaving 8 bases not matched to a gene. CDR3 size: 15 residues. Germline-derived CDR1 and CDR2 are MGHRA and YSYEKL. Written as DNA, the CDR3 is TGCGCCAGCAGATCTGGCGGGAGCGGCACCGGGGAGCTGTTTTTT. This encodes CASRSGGSGTGELFF.

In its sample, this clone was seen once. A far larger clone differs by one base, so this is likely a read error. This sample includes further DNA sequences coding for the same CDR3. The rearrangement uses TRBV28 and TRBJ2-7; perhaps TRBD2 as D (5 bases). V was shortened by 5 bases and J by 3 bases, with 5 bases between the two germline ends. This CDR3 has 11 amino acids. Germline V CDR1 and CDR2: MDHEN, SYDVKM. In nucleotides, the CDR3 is TGTGCCAGCAGTCGGGGCTACGAGCAGTACTTC. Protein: CASSRGYEQYF.

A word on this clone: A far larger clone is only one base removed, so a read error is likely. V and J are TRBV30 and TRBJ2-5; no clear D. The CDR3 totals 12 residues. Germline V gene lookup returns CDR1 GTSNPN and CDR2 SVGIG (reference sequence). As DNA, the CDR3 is TGTGCCTGGAATCGGGCGGAAGAGGCCCAGTACTTC. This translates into CAWNRAEEAQYF.

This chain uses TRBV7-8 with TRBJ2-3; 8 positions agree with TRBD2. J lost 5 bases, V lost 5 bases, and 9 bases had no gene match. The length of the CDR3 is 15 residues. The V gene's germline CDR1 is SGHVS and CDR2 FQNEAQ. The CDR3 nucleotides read TGTGCCAGCAGCCCTCGGACTAGCCGGCAAGATACGCAGTATTTT. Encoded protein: CASSPRTSRQDTQYF.

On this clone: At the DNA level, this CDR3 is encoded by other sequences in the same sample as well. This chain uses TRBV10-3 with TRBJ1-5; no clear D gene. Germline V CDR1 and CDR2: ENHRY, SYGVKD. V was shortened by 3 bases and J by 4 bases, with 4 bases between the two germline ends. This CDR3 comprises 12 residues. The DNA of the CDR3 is TGTGCCATCAGTGACTCAAATCAGCCCCAGCATTTT. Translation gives CAISDSNQPQHF.

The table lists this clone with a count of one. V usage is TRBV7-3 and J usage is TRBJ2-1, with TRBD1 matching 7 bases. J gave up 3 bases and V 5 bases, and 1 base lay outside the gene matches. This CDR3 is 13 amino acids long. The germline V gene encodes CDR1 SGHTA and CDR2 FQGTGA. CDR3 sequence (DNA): TGTGCCAGCAGCAGGGACAGCTACAATGAGCAGTTCTTC. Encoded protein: CASSRDSYNEQFF.

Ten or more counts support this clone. CDR3 loop: CASSLWTSGNNEQFF. CDR3 bases: TGTGCCAGCAGCTTATGGACTAGCGGGAATAATGAGCAGTTCTTC. V is TRBV7-8 and J is TRBJ2-1; 12 bases agree with TRBD2. Losses at the gene ends were 2 bases for V and 7 bases for J; bases not matched to a gene: 3. The V gene's germline CDR1 is SGHVS and CDR2 FQNEAQ. This CDR3 spans 15 amino acids.

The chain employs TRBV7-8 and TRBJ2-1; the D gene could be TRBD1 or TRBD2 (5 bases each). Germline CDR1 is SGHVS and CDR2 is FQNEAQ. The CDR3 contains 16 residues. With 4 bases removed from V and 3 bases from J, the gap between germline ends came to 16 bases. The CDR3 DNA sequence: TGTGCCAGCAGCTCCGGGACCTCTGCAGTCTACAATGAGCAGTTCTTC. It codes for CASSSGTSAVYNEQFF.

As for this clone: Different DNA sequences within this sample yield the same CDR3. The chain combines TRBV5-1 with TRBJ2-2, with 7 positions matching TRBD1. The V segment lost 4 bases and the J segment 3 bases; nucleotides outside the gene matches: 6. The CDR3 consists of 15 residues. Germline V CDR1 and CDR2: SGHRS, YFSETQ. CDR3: CASSTGQTYTGELFF. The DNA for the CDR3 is TGCGCCAGCAGCACGGGACAGACCTACACCGGGGAGCTGTTTTTT.

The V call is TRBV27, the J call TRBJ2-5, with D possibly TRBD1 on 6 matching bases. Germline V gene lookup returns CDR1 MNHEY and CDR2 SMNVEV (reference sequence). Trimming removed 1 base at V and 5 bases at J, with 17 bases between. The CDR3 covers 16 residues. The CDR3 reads CASSLYSHRDGETQYF. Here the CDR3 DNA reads TGTGCCAGCAGTTTATATTCCCACAGGGATGGGGAGACCCAGTACTTC.

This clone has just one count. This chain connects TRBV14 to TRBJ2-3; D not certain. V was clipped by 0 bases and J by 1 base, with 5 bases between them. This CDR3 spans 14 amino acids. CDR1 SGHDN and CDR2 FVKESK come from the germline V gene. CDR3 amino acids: CASSQEYRTDTQYF. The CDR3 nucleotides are TGTGCCAGCAGCCAAGAATACCGCACAGATACGCAGTATTTT.

The CDR3 DNA is TGTGCCAGCAGCTCCGGACCGAATCAGCCCCAGCATTTT. Its translation is CASSSGPNQPQHF. V is TRBV7-3 and J is TRBJ1-5, with D hard to call. Trimming left V 4 bases short and J 4 bases short, with 8 bases between. The CDR3 loop spans 13 amino acids. Looked up from germline, CDR1 is SGHTA and CDR2 is FQGTGA.

This chain's CDR3 is CASQSPTLPYNEQFF. The CDR3 nucleotides read TGTGCCAGCCAGTCCCCCACACTCCCCTACAATGAGCAGTTCTTC. The chain joins TRBV28 to TRBJ2-1, with D hard to call. Trimming cost V 8 bases and J 2 bases, with 16 bases left between them. This CDR3 has 15 amino acids. CDR1 and CDR2 (germline): MDHEN, SYDVKM.

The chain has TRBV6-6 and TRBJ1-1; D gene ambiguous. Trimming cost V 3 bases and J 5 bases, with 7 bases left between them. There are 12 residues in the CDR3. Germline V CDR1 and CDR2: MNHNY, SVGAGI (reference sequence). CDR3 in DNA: TGTGCCAGCAGTTATAGGAATACTGAAGCTTTCTTT. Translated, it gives CASSYRNTEAFF.

The CDR3 region has the DNA TGCGCCAGCAGCTTGGACGGGCCGGGGCCCCAGCATTTT. As protein: CASSLDGPGPQHF. V usage is TRBV5-1 and J usage is TRBJ1-5; D gene ambiguous. Germline CDR1 is SGHRS and CDR2 is YFSETQ. The CDR3 runs 13 residues. V was pared by 0 bases and J by 9 bases, with 10 bases between.

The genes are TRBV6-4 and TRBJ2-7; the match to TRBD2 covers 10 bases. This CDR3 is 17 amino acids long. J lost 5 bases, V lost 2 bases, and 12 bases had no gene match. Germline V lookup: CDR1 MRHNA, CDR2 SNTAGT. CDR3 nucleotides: TGTGCCAGCAGTGACGACCTAGCGGGAGTATTTCCCCACGAGCAGTACTTC. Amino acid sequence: CASSDDLAGVFPHEQYF.

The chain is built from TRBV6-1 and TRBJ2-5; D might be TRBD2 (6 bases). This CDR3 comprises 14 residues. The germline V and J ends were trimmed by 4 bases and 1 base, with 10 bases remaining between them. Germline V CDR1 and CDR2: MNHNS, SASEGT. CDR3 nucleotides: TGTGCCAGCAGTGCTCTGCGGGGCCAAGAGACCCAGTACTTC. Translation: CASSALRGQETQYF.

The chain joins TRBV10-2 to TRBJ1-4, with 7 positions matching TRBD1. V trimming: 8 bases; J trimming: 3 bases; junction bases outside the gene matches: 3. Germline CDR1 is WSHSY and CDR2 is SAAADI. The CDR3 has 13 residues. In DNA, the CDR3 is TGCGCCAGCGGGGGACAGTCTAATGAAAAACTGTTTTTT. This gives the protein CASGGQSNEKLFF.

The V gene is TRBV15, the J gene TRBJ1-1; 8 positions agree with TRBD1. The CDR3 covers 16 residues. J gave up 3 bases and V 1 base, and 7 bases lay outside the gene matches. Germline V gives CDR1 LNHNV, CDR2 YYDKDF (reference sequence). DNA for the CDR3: TGTGCCACCAGCAGAGCCCCAGGGGGCGCGGACACTGAAGCTTTCTTT. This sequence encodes CATSRAPGGADTEAFF.

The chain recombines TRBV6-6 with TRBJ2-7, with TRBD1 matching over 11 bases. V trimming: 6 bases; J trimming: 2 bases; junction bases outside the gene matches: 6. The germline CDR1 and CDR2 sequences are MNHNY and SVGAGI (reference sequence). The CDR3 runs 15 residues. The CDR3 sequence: CASSRGTGGPYEQYF. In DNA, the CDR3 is TGTGCCAGCAGCCGAGGGACAGGGGGACCCTACGAGCAGTACTTC.

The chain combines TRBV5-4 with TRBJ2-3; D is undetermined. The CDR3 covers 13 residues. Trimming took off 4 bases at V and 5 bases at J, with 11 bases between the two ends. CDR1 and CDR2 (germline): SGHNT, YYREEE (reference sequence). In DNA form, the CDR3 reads TGTGCCAGCAGCCCCCCCCAGGAAGATACGCAGTATTTT. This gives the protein CASSPPQEDTQYF.

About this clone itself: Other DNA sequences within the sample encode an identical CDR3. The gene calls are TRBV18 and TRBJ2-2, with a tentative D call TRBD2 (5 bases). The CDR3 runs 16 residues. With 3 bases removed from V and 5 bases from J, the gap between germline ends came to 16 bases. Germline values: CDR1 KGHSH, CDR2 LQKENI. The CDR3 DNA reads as TGTGCCAGCTCACCCCTCGGTGGTAGCGAGACCGGGGAGCTGTTTTTT. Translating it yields CASSPLGGSETGELFF.

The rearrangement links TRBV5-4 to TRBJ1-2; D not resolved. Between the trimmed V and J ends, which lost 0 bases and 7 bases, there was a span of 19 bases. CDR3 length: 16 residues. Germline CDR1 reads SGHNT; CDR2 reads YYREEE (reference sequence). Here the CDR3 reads CASSLAGQRLHSGYTF. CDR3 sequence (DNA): TGTGCCAGCAGCTTGGCCGGCCAAAGGTTACATTCTGGCTACACCTTC.

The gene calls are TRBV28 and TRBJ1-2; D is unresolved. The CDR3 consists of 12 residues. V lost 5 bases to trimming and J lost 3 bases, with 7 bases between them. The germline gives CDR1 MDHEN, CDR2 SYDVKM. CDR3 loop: CASSVPHYGYTF. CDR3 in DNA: TGTGCCAGCAGTGTGCCTCACTATGGCTACACCTTC.

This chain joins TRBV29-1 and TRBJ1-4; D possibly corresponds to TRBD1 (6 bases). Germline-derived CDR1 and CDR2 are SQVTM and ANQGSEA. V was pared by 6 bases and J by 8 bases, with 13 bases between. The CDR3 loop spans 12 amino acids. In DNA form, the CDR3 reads TGCAGCGTCCGGGACACGGGGGAAAAACTGTTTTTT. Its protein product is CSVRDTGEKLFF.

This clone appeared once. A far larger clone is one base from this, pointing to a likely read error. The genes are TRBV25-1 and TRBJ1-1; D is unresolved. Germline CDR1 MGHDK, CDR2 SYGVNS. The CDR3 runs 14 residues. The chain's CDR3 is CASSGAGRNAEAFF. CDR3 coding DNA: TGTGCCAGCAGTGGGGCAGGACGGAACGCTGAAGCTTTCTTT.

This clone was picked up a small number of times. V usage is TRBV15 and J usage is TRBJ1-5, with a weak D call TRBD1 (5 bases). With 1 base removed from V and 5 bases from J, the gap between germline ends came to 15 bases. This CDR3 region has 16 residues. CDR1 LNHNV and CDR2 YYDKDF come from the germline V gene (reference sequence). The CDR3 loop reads CATSRGGAGPYQPQHF. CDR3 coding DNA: TGTGCCACCAGCAGAGGCGGGGCAGGGCCGTATCAGCCCCAGCATTTT.